Shown below are 2 T cell receptor beta chains from a single sample sequenced in a study of CD4 and CD8 cells across lung adenocarcinoma regions. TCRdb reprocessed the PCR reads with MiXCR, giving one entry per CDR3 protein. The sample consists of roughly 10,000 distinct CDR3 sequences, 40% to 65% of them appearing once. The sequencing input was CD4+ T cells from the center of a lung tumor. The receptors derive from a male donor with lung adenocarcinoma. The CD4 and CD8 labels of this study may be unreliable.

V usage is TRBV10-2 and J usage is TRBJ2-5; maybe TRBD2 (5 bases). The DNA end is a closer match to TRBJ2-7, so the J assignment may be wrong. Germline V CDR1 and CDR2: WSHSY, SAAADI. CDR3 length: 20 residues. The CDR3 loop reads CASREPNGLADTGLMGEQYF. In nucleotides, the CDR3 is TGCGCCAGCAGGGAGCCTAACGGACTGGCCGATACTGGGCTCATGGGCGAGCAGTACTTC.

V and J are TRBV6-1 and TRBJ2-1, with unresolved D. The J call may be mistaken, given a closer DNA end match to TRBJ2-7. This CDR3 has 13 residues. Germline V gene sequence: CDR1 MNHNS, CDR2 SASEGT. For the CDR3, the DNA is TGTGCCAGCAGCAACCCTCCCCTATACGAGCAGTACTTC. Translating it yields CASSNPPLYEQYF.